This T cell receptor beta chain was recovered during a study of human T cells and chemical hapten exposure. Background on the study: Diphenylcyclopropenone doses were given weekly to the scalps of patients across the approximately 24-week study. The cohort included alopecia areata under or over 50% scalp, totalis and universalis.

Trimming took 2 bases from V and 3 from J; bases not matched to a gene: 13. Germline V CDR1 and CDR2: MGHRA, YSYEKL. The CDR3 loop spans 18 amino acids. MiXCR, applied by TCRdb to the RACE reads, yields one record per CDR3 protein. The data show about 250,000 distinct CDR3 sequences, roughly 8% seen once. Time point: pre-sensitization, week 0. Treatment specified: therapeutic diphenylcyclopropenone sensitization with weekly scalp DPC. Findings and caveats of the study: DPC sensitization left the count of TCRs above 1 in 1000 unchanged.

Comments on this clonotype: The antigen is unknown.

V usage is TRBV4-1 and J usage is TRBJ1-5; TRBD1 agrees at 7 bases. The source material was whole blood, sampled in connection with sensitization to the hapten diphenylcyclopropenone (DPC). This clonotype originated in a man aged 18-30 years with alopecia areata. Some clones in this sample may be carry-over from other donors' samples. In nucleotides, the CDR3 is TGCGCCAGCAGCCAACCCGCCCAGGCGACAGGGAACAATCAGCCCCAGCATTTT. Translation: CASSQPAQATGNNQPQHF.